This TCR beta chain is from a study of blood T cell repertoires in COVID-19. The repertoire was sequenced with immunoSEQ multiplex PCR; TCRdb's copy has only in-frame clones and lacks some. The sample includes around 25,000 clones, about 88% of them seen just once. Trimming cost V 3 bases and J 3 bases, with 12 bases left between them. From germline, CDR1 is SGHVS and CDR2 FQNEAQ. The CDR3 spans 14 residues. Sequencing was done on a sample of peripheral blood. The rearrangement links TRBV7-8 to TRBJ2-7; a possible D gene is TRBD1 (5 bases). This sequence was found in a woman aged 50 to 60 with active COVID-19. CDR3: CASSLIRGFYEQYF. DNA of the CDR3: TGTGCCAGCAGCTTGATAAGGGGATTCTACGAGCAGTACTTC. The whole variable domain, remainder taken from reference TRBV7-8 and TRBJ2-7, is GAGVSQSPRYKVAKRGQDVALRCDPISGHVSLFWYQQALGQGPEFLTYFQNEAQLDKSGLPSDRFFAERPEGSVSTLKIQRTQQEDSAVYLCASSLIRGFYEQYFGPGTRLTVT.